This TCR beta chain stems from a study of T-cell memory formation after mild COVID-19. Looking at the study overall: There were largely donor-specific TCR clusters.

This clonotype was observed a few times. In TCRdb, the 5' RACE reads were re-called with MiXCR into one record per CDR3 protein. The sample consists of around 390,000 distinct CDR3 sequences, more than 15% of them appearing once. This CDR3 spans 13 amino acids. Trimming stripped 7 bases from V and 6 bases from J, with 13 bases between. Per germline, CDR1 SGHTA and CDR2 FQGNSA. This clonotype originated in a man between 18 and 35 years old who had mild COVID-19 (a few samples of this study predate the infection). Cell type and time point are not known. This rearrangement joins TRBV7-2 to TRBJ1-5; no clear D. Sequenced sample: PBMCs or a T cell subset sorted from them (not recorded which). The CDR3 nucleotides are TGTGCCAGCACCATAGGGTTCGGTCAGCCCCAGCATTTT. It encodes CASTIGFGQPQHF.